A selection of T cell receptor beta chains follows, all from one sample in a study of cytomegalovirus exposure and HLA in healthy donors. TCRdb's table, derived via immunoSEQ multiplex PCR, lists solely in-frame clones and lacks some. Of fewer than 200,000 clones in the sample, around four fifths were seen once. Source material: PBMCs. The source of these receptors is a man aged 45-65 years in good health and CMV-seronegative. Both conserved end residues are part of each CDR3. D genes are given only for firm matches. Some rows have no size entry. The others give once, few or many, or a class for an expanded clone.

v_call	d_call	j_call	clone_size	cdr3_aa
TRBV18	-	TRBJ2-7	-	CASSPQHSTASYEQYF
TRBV7-2	TRBD2	TRBJ2-7	-	CASSLYTAGSSYEQYF
TRBV5-1	-	TRBJ1-2	-	CASSSAWGGYGYTF
TRBV18	TRBD2	TRBJ2-7	-	CASSPIASLAVSYEQYF
TRBV27	-	TRBJ2-2	-	CASSWGVPGTGELFF
TRBV30	-	TRBJ1-1	-	CAWSNRQNTEAFF
TRBV7-2	-	TRBJ1-1	-	CASSLAENTEAFF
TRBV27	TRBD2	TRBJ2-1	-	CASSVPGLGANEQFF
TRBV4-3	-	TRBJ2-7	-	CASSQEIPSAYEQYF
TRBV19	-	TRBJ1-1	-	CASKTLDPTEAFF
TRBV5-1	-	TRBJ2-5	-	CASSLQGPGETQYF
TRBV6-5	TRBD1	TRBJ2-5	-	CASSPRTGKGETQYF
TRBV28	TRBD2	TRBJ2-7	-	CASSLGLAGVSSYEQYF
TRBV7-3	-	TRBJ2-3	-	CASSPNMADTQYF
TRBV18	-	TRBJ2-1	once	CASSPFQGRDEQFF
TRBV6-5	-	TRBJ2-3	-	CASSYAGTDTQYF
TRBV5-1	TRBD2	TRBJ2-7	few	CASSLGLGGGAGEQYF
TRBV18	TRBD1	TRBJ1-2	-	CASSPWTGGASAYGYTF
TRBV7-9	-	TRBJ1-6	-	CASSLIQSRNSPLHF
TRBV18	-	TRBJ1-2	-	CASSPLSRGGYTF
TRBV18	-	TRBJ2-1	-	CASSPPTGQGSSYNEQFF
TRBV7-6	TRBD2	TRBJ2-3	once	CASRPPGLAGSDTQYF
TRBV7-2	-	TRBJ2-5	-	CASSPGQRGETQYF
TRBV4-3	-	TRBJ1-4	few	CASSQDTRTSNEKLFF
TRBV6-6	TRBD1	TRBJ2-7	-	CASSGTGEYEQYF
TRBV7-2	TRBD1	TRBJ2-3	-	CASSFDRGPFADTQYF
TRBV25-1	-	TRBJ1-1	-	CASSELGTKNTEAFF
TRBV7-8	TRBD2	TRBJ2-7	-	CASSSLAGGSYEQYF
TRBV10-3	TRBD1	TRBJ2-3	-	CAISRQGPTDTQYF
TRBV7-9	TRBD2	TRBJ2-2	-	CASSPPSGLNTGELFF
TRBV5-1	-	TRBJ1-4	-	CASSLAQGRGEKLFF
TRBV7-9	-	TRBJ1-2	once	CASSLGGRGRHGYTF
TRBV5-5	TRBD1	TRBJ2-7	-	CASSSQGQGTYEQYF
TRBV5-4	TRBD1	TRBJ1-2	-	CASSSARQGNLGYTF
TRBV27	-	TRBJ1-5	-	CASAPGRGAQPQHF
TRBV19	-	TRBJ1-2	-	CASSIQGSKGNYGYTF
TRBV28	TRBD1	TRBJ1-2	-	CASSLGGGNYGYTF
TRBV5-4	TRBD1	TRBJ1-2	-	CASSFSLLKQGADGYTF
TRBV7-2	TRBD2	TRBJ2-7	-	CASSLSTSGGLGEQYF
TRBV5-1	-	TRBJ2-7	-	CASSLLQNYEQYF
TRBV7-2	-	TRBJ1-6	-	CASSFGTYRNSPLHF
TRBV9	TRBD1	TRBJ2-7	-	CASSALGGTGLSYEQYF
TRBV7-6	TRBD1	TRBJ1-2	-	CASSLGGQGAGGYTF
TRBV5-1	TRBD2	TRBJ2-5	-	CASGRLAGQETQYF
TRBV6-5	TRBD2	TRBJ2-5	few	CASSYSRGGRETQYF
TRBV7-8	TRBD2	TRBJ2-2	-	CASRNPGLAGRGTGELFF
TRBV7-2	TRBD2	TRBJ2-7	-	CASSFSSGRAGHEQYF
TRBV7-9	-	TRBJ1-2	-	CASSREGLRTF
TRBV6-6	-	TRBJ2-1	-	CASSYLGAGGRNEQFF
TRBV7-8	-	TRBJ1-4	-	CASSPSRTNEKLFF
TRBV18	-	TRBJ2-7	-	CASSPPTTGFYEQYF
TRBV7-8	TRBD1	TRBJ2-7	-	CASRRQGPHEQYF
TRBV6-5	TRBD2	TRBJ2-7	-	CASRYTLAGGHEQYF
TRBV5-5	TRBD1	TRBJ2-7	-	CASSLDRDRANEQYF